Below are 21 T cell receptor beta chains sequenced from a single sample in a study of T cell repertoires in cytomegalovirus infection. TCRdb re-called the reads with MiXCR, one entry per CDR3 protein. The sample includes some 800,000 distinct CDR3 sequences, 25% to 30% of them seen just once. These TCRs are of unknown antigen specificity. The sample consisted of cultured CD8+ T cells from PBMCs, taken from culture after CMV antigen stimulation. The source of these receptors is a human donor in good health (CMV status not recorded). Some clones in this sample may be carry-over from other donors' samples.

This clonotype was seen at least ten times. The CDR3 nucleotides read TGTGCCAGCAGCTTCCGGGGCGGCTATGGCTACACCTTC. As protein: CASSFRGGYGYTF. V usage is TRBV7-3 and J usage is TRBJ1-2; weak D call: TRBD1 (5 bases). Germline CDR1 is SGHTA and CDR2 is FQGTGA. The CDR3 has 13 residues. Deletions cut 3 bases from V and 4 bases from J, with 9 bases between.

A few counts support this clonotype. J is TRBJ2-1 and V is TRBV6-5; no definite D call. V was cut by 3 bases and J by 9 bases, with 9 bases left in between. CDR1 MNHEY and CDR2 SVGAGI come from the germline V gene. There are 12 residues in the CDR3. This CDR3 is CASSYRDGEQFF. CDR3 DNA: TGTGCCAGCAGTTATAGGGATGGTGAGCAGTTCTTC.

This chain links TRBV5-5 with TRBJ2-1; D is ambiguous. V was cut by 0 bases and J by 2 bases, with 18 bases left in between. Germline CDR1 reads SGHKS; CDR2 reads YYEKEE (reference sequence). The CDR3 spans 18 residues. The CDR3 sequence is CASSLEGPVFEAYNEQFF. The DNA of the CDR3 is TGTGCCAGCAGCTTGGAGGGCCCTGTGTTTGAGGCCTACAATGAGCAGTTCTTC.

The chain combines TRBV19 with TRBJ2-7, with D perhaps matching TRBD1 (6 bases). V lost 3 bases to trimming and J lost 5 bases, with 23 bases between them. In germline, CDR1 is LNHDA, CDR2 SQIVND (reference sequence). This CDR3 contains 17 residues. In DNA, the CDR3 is TGTGCCAGTAGTATCGGAAACGTCAGGGGTGTCCTAAACGAGCAGTACTTC. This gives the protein CASSIGNVRGVLNEQYF. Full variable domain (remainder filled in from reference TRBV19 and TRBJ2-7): DGGITQSPKYLFRKEGQNVTLSCEQNLNHDAMYWYRQDPGQGLRLIYYSQIVNDFQKGDIAEGYSVSREKKESFPLTVTSAQKNPTAFYLCASSIGNVRGVLNEQYFGPGTRLTVT.

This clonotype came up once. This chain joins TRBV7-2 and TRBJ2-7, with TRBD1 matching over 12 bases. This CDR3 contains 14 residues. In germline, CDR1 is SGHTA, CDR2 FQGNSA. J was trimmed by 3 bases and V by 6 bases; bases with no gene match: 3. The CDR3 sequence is CASRGTGGFYEQYF. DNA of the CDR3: TGTGCCAGCAGGGGGACAGGGGGCTTCTACGAGCAGTACTTC.

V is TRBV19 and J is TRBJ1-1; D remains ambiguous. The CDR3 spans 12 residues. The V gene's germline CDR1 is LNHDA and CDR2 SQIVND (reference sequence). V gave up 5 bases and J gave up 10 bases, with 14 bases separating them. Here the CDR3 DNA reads TGTGCCAGTAGTCCCCTTCAGTCCGGAGCTTTCTTT. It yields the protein CASSPLQSGAFF.

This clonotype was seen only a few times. The CDR3, as DNA: TGTGCCATCAGCATACTGGACAGGGGTCACACCGGGGAGCTGTTTTTT. Its translation: CAISILDRGHTGELFF. The genes are TRBV10-3 and TRBJ2-2, with TRBD1 matching over 9 bases. The CDR3 covers 16 residues. CDR1 and CDR2 (germline): ENHRY, SYGVKD. V gave up 6 bases and J gave up 3 bases; unmatched junction bases: 8.

The CDR3 loop reads CASREGLAGSDYEQYV. DNA of the CDR3: TGTGCCAGCAGGGAAGGACTAGCGGGGAGCGACTACGAGCAGTACGTC. V gene TRBV6-2 or TRBV6-3 combines with J gene TRBJ2-7; the match to TRBD2 covers 12 bases. CDR1 is MNHEY and CDR2 is SVGEGT in the germline V gene. V trimming: 6 bases; J trimming: 3 bases; junction bases outside the gene matches: 9. The length of the CDR3 is 16 residues.

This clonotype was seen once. CDR3 sequence (DNA): TGCGCCAGCAGCTTGACCGGGACGTCGGTCCGACAAGAGACCCAGTACTTC. This gives the protein CASSLTGTSVRQETQYF. V usage is TRBV5-1 and J usage is TRBJ2-5; D might be TRBD1 or TRBD2, each matching 5 bases. Trimming stripped 1 base from V and 2 bases from J, with 18 bases between. The germline gives CDR1 SGHRS, CDR2 YFSETQ. The CDR3 contains 17 residues.

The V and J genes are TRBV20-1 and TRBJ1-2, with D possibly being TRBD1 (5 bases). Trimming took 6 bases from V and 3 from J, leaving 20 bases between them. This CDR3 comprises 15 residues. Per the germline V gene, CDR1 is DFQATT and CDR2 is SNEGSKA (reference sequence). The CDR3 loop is CSAEVGGATDYGYTF. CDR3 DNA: TGCAGTGCGGAAGTGGGTGGGGCTACGGACTATGGCTACACCTTC.

The CDR3 sequence is CASSPPGRSNYGYTF. In DNA form, the CDR3 reads TGTGCCAGCAGTCCTCCCGGACGCTCTAACTATGGCTACACCTTC. The chain couples TRBV28 to TRBJ1-2, with no clear D. This CDR3 has 15 amino acids. Germline V gene lookup returns CDR1 MDHEN and CDR2 SYDVKM. V shed 5 bases and J shed 0 bases, with 13 bases lying between them.

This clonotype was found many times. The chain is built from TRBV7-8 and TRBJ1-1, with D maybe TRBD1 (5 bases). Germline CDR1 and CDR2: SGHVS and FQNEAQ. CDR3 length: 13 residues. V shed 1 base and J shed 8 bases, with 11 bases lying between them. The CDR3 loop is CASSLGGEREAFF. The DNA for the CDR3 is TGTGCCAGCAGCTTAGGGGGGGAAAGGGAAGCTTTCTTT.

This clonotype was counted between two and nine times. The CDR3 sequence is CASSSRPDLNSPLHF. DNA of the CDR3: TGTGCCAGTAGTAGTCGTCCGGACCTCAATTCACCCCTCCACTTT. The V gene is TRBV19, the J gene TRBJ1-6; D unclear. Germline-derived CDR1 and CDR2 are LNHDA and SQIVND (reference sequence). Trimming stripped 4 bases from V and 7 bases from J, with 14 bases between. This CDR3 contains 15 residues.

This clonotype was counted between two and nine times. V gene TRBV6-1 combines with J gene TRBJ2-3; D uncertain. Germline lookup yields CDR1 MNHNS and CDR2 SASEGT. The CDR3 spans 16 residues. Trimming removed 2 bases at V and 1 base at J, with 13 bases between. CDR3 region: CASSEWVGRGTDTQYF. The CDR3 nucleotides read TGTGCCAGCAGTGAATGGGTGGGCCGGGGCACAGATACGCAGTATTTT.

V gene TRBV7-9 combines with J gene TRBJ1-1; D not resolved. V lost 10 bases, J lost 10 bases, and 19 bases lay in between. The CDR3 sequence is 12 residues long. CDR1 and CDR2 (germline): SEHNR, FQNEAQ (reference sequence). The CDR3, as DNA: TGTGCCACGCACCGGGCCACGAAGGGAGCTTTCTTT. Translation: CATHRATKGAFF. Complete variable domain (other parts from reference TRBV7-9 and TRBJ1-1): DTGVSQNPRHKITKRGQNVTFRCDPISEHNRLYWYRQTLGQGPEFLTYFQNEAQLEKSRLLSDRFSAERPKGSFSTLEIQRTEQGDSAMYLCATHRATKGAFFGQGTRLTVV.

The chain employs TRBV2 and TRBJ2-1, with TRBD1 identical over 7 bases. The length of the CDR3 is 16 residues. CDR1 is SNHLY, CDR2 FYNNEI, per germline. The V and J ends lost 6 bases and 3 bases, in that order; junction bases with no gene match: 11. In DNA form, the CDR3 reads TGTGCCAGCAGATCAAGACAGGGTGAAATCTACAATGAGCAGTTCTTC. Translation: CASRSRQGEIYNEQFF.

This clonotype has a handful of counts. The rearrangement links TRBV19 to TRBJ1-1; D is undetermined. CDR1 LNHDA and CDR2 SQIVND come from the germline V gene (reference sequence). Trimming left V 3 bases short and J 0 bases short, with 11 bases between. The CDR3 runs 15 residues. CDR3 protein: CASSMEGLMNTEAFF. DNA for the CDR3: TGTGCCAGTAGTATGGAGGGCCTGATGAACACTGAAGCTTTCTTT. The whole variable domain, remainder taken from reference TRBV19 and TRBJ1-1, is DGGITQSPKYLFRKEGQNVTLSCEQNLNHDAMYWYRQDPGQGLRLIYYSQIVNDFQKGDIAEGYSVSREKKESFPLTVTSAQKNPTAFYLCASSMEGLMNTEAFFGQGTRLTVV.

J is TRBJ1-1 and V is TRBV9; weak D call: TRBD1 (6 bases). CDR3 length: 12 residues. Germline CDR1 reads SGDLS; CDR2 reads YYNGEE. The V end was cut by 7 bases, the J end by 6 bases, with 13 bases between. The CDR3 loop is CASGTGIAEAFF. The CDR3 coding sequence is TGTGCCAGCGGAACAGGGATTGCTGAAGCTTTCTTT.

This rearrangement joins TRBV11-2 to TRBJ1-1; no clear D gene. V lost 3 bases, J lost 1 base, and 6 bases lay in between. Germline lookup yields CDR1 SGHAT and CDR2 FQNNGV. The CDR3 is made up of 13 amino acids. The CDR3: CASSFSANTEAFF. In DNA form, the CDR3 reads TGTGCCAGCAGCTTCTCAGCGAACACTGAAGCTTTCTTT.

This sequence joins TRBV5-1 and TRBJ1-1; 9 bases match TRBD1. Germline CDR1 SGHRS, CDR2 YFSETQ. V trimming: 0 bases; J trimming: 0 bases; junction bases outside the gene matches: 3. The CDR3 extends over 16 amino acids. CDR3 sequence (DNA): TGCGCCAGCAGCTTGGAACAGGGGGCGATGAACACTGAAGCTTTCTTT. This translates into CASSLEQGAMNTEAFF.

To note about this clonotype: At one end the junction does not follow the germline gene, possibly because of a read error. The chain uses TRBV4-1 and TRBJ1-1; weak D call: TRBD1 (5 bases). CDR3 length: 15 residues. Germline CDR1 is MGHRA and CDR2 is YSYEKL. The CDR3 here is CASSQAQGLNTEAFF. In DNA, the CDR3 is TGTGCCAGCAGCCAAGCCCAGGGTTTGAACACTGAAGCTTTCTTT.